The 22 T cell receptor beta chains below were found in one sample sequenced in a study of T cells in Graves' hyperthyroidism and ophthalmopathy. Amplification yielded TCR beta CDR3 regions, with RNA transcripts as the source. Researchers ran a first-round RT-PCR on the TCR CDR3 using the HTBI primer set. TCRdb re-called the multiplex PCR reads through MiXCR, storing one row per CDR3 protein. The data show 500,000 to 700,000 distinct CDR3 sequences, roughly a sixth seen once. The sample was blood. All receptors come from a young woman with Graves' hyperthyroidism.

This chain joins TRBV20-1 and TRBJ1-3; the D is unclear. This CDR3 region has 14 residues. Trimming removed 0 bases from V and 0 bases from J, with 6 bases in between. Germline CDR1 is DFQATT and CDR2 is SNEGSKA (reference sequence). In DNA, the CDR3 is TGCAGTGCTAGAGAGGGTAGCTCTGGAAACACCATATATTTT. Translation gives CSAREGSSGNTIYF.

This clonotype was recorded at least ten times. The chain links TRBV20-1 to TRBJ1-6; TRBD1 matches 8 bases. Per the germline V gene, CDR1 is DFQATT and CDR2 is SNEGSKA (reference sequence). J gave up 0 bases and V 5 bases, and 3 bases lay outside the gene matches. The CDR3 consists of 15 residues. CDR3 protein: CSAGQGSSYNSPLHF. Here the CDR3 DNA reads TGCAGTGCTGGACAGGGTAGCTCCTATAATTCACCCCTCCACTTT.

As concerns this clonotype: Just one base apart from a much larger clone, this may be a read error. This chain uses TRBV20-1 with TRBJ2-3; D tentatively fits TRBD1 or TRBD2 (5 bases each). The CDR3 has 14 amino acids. Germline CDR1 and CDR2: DFQATT and SNEGSKA (reference sequence). Between the trimmed V and J ends, which lost 3 bases and 5 bases, there was a span of 15 bases. CDR3 nucleotides: TGCAGTGCTAGGCCCCTTTGGGGGAGAGATACGCAGTATTTT. The encoded protein is CSARPLWGRDTQYF.

This clonotype was detected ten times or more. The rearrangement joins TRBV7-2 to TRBJ2-1; possibly TRBD1 or TRBD2 for D (6 bases each). V dropped 5 bases and J dropped 4 bases, with 24 bases sitting between them. The CDR3 has 18 amino acids. CDR1 is SGHTA, CDR2 FQGNSA, per germline. CDR3: CASSTDFGGSSEYNEQFF. Written as DNA, the CDR3 is TGTGCCAGCAGCACGGACTTCGGGGGCTCTTCTGAATACAATGAGCAGTTCTTC.

This clonotype was found a few times. The rearrangement uses TRBV3-1 and TRBJ2-1; D is perhaps TRBD1 or TRBD2 (5 bases each). The germline V gene has CDR1 LGHDT and CDR2 YNNKEL (reference sequence). Trimming took 4 bases from V and 9 from J, leaving 13 bases between them. The CDR3 runs to 13 residues. The CDR3 DNA follows: TGTGCCAGCAGCCGGGACCTCCATAGTGAGCAGTTCTTC. Protein: CASSRDLHSEQFF.

A remark on this clonotype: The DNA is omitted, as the CDR3 cannot be located on it reliably, and the CDR3 follows TCRdb's listing. This chain uses TRBV6-2 or TRBV6-3 with TRBJ1-6; TRBD1 is the table's D call and was not checked against the DNA. Germline V lookup: CDR1 MNHEY, CDR2 SVGEGT. A total of 14 residues make up the CDR3, ends included. This chain's CDR3 is CASILDGGPSPLHF.

This clonotype was recorded once. The chain carries TRBV3-1 and TRBJ1-4; D might be TRBD1 (5 bases). Germline loops: CDR1 LGHDT, CDR2 YNNKEL (reference sequence). Trimming left V 5 bases short and J 6 bases short, with 16 bases between. The CDR3 runs to 15 residues. The CDR3 DNA reads as TGTGCCAGCAGCAGCCGGGGGTCCAGTCATGAAAAACTGTTTTTT. Translating gives CASSSRGSSHEKLFF.

Comments on this clonotype: A read error is possible here, since a much larger clone lies one base away. Likely a read error: the CDR3 ends without its conserved phenylalanine or tryptophan. The chain recombines TRBV6-2 or TRBV6-3 with TRBJ2-7; D is tentatively TRBD1 or TRBD2 (5 bases each). The ends were cut back, 4 bases at V and 5 bases at J, with 12 bases in the middle. Germline CDR1 is MNHEY and CDR2 is SVGEGT. CDR3 length: 13 residues. In nucleotides, the CDR3 is TGTGCCAGCAGTTCTAGCAAGGGGAACGAGCAGTACCTC. This gives the protein CASSSSKGNEQYL.

This clonotype showed up just a few times. The V and J genes are TRBV12-3 or TRBV12-4 and TRBJ2-7; 7 bases fit TRBD1. Losses at the gene ends were 5 bases for V and 6 bases for J; bases not matched to a gene: 7. The CDR3 runs to 13 residues. CDR3 sequence: CASSPTGYSEQYF. The CDR3 DNA is TGTGCCAGCAGTCCGACAGGGTACTCCGAGCAGTACTTC.

The J gene is TRBJ2-1, the V gene TRBV6-2 or TRBV6-3; tentative D call: TRBD1 (5 bases). V dropped 0 bases and J dropped 3 bases, with 9 bases sitting between them. This CDR3 has 15 amino acids. Germline loops: CDR1 MNHEY, CDR2 SVGEGT. For the CDR3, the DNA is TGTGCCAGCAGTTACTCTAGGGGCTTCTACAATGAGCAGTTCTTC. It codes for CASSYSRGFYNEQFF.

The chain uses TRBV3-1 and TRBJ2-1; a weak D match, TRBD2 (5 bases). The germline V gene encodes CDR1 LGHDT and CDR2 YNNKEL (reference sequence). V lost 6 bases and J 8 bases, leaving 8 bases between the germline ends. This CDR3 spans 11 amino acids. The CDR3 loop is CASRRSDEQFF. CDR3 in DNA: TGTGCCAGCAGGCGTAGCGATGAGCAGTTCTTC.

This chain connects TRBV29-1 to TRBJ1-1; D is unclear. With 6 bases removed from V and 0 bases from J, the gap between germline ends came to 11 bases. CDR3 length: 13 amino acids. Germline CDR1 SQVTM, CDR2 ANQGSEA. In DNA, the CDR3 is TGCAGCGTAACAGATCTCATGAACACTGAAGCTTTCTTT. Residues: CSVTDLMNTEAFF.

Only a few counts were recorded for this clonotype. The V call is TRBV20-1, the J call TRBJ1-6, with D tentatively TRBD1 (6 bases). The CDR3 sequence is 17 residues long. Trimming took 0 bases from V and 10 from J, leaving 22 bases between them. Germline values: CDR1 DFQATT, CDR2 SNEGSKA (reference sequence). CDR3 bases: TGCAGTGCTAGAGAAGCGGACAGCAAGGTCATGGGGTCACCCCTCCACTTT. It specifies CSAREADSKVMGSPLHF.

The chain employs TRBV19 and TRBJ2-3; 8 bases are a match to TRBD2. Germline values: CDR1 LNHDA, CDR2 SQIVND (reference sequence). The ends lost 4 bases at V and 2 bases at J; junction bases unmatched: 8. The CDR3 sequence is 16 residues long. The CDR3 DNA sequence: TGTGCCAGTAGTACGCCCCGGGGGGGGCTCACAGATACGCAGTATTTT. The encoded protein is CASSTPRGGLTDTQYF.

This clonotype appeared many times. The gene calls are TRBV10-1 and TRBJ2-5; 10 bases agree with TRBD2. The germline gives CDR1 WNHNN, CDR2 SYGVQD (reference sequence). The CDR3 is made up of 16 amino acids. Losses at the gene ends were 6 bases for V and 5 bases for J; bases not matched to a gene: 12. The CDR3 here is CASSGESGRALETQYF. The DNA for the CDR3 is TGCGCCAGCAGCGGGGAGAGCGGGAGGGCCTTGGAGACCCAGTACTTC.

In nucleotides, the CDR3 is TGTGCCAGCAGACCGAGCGGGGGGGCGTTCGAGACCCAGTACTTC. Translation: CASRPSGGAFETQYF. The V gene is TRBV27, the J gene TRBJ2-5; 10 bases match TRBD2. Germline CDR1 reads MNHEY; CDR2 reads SMNVEV (reference sequence). Unmatched junction bases numbered 9, after V lost 6 bases and J lost 5 bases. There are 15 residues in the CDR3.

Note on this clonotype: A much larger clone sits a single nucleotide away, making a read error possible. This chain connects TRBV12-3 or TRBV12-4 to TRBJ2-2; TRBD2 might be the D (6 bases). This CDR3 has 13 residues. V was cut by 6 bases and J by 7 bases, with 12 bases left in between. The CDR3 DNA is TGTGCCAGCAGACCGGCCGGGGGCGGGGAGCTGTTTTTT. As protein: CASRPAGGGELFF.

The chain joins TRBV18 to TRBJ1-2; D uncertain. Germline values: CDR1 KGHSH, CDR2 LQKENI. V shed 6 bases and J shed 0 bases, with 14 bases lying between them. The CDR3 is made up of 15 amino acids. The CDR3 reads CASSPMAGANYGYTF. The CDR3 coding sequence is TGTGCCAGCTCCCCGATGGCAGGAGCTAACTATGGCTACACCTTC.

The chain combines TRBV5-1 with TRBJ2-5; D is perhaps TRBD1 or TRBD2 (5 bases each). The V and J ends lost 0 bases and 5 bases respectively, with 20 bases between them. CDR1 is SGHRS and CDR2 is YFSETQ in the germline V gene. The CDR3 sequence is 17 residues long. CDR3 residues: CASSLGGRLGEQETQYF. CDR3 DNA sequence: TGCGCCAGCAGCTTGGGGGGCCGGCTGGGGGAGCAGGAGACCCAGTACTTC.

This clonotype showed up just a few times. In DNA, the CDR3 is TGCAGCGTCAAACATAGGGACAGGGGGCCAGCTTTCTTT. It yields the protein CSVKHRDRGPAFF. This chain connects TRBV29-1 to TRBJ1-1; 12 nucleotides align to TRBD1. Looked up from germline, CDR1 is SQVTM and CDR2 is ANQGSEA. V gave up 6 bases and J gave up 10 bases; unmatched junction bases: 9. The CDR3 runs 13 residues.

This clonotype was recorded at least ten times. The V and J genes are TRBV6-1 and TRBJ2-7; D ambiguous. Germline CDR1 and CDR2: MNHNS and SASEGT. The CDR3 spans 15 residues. The V gene lost 3 bases and the J gene lost 0 bases, with 12 bases spanning the gap. CDR3 residues: CASSEVGLGSYEQYF. The DNA for the CDR3 is TGTGCCAGCAGTGAGGTCGGGTTAGGCTCCTACGAGCAGTACTTC.

This clonotype was seen at least ten times. The chain joins TRBV2 to TRBJ2-3; D gene uncertain. The CDR3 has 14 amino acids. Germline V lookup: CDR1 SNHLY, CDR2 FYNNEI. V was cut by 2 bases and J by 0 bases, with 6 bases left in between. CDR3 sequence (DNA): TGTGCCAGCAGTGAAAGCTCCAGCACAGATACGCAGTATTTT. Its protein is CASSESSSTDTQYF.